The 32 T cell receptor beta chains below were found in one sample sequenced in a study of OX40 agonist ivuxolimab in advanced cancers. TCRdb keeps only in-frame clones here, not all; method: immunoSEQ multiplex PCR. The table records 55,000 to 70,000 clones, approximately 82% of them present only once. The source was CD4+ or CD8+ T cells sorted from blood, collected in a trial of the OX40 agonist ivuxolimab. The receptor source for this set is an adult with an advanced solid tumor such as melanoma, head and neck, liver or kidney cancer.

J is TRBJ1-5 and V is TRBV2; the D is unclear. V lost 4 bases to trimming and J lost 0 bases, with 10 bases between them. The germline V gene encodes CDR1 SNHLY and CDR2 FYNNEI. The CDR3 extends over 15 amino acids. The CDR3 coding sequence is TGTGCCAGCAGTGTCGCAGGCAATAGCAATCAGCCCCAGCATTTT. As protein: CASSVAGNSNQPQHF.

The J gene is TRBJ1-2, the V gene TRBV29-1, with TRBD1 identical over 10 bases. CDR1 is SQVTM and CDR2 is ANQGSEA in the germline V gene. CDR3 size: 14 residues. V lost 7 bases, J lost 2 bases, and 7 bases stayed unmatched. CDR3 loop: CSAAGTGDNYGYTF. CDR3 bases: TGCAGCGCAGCCGGGACAGGGGACAACTATGGCTACACCTTC.

The table lists this clone with a count of one. The genes are TRBV28 and TRBJ1-2; D is unclear. Trimming pared 6 bases from V and 8 bases from J, leaving 13 bases between. The CDR3 runs 12 residues. The germline V gene encodes CDR1 MDHEN and CDR2 SYDVKM. Written as DNA, the CDR3 is TGTGCCAGCAGCCTGTTTCGGGGAGGCTACACCTTC. This sequence encodes CASSLFRGGYTF.

This chain links TRBV10-3 with TRBJ1-5; 8 bases agree with TRBD1. The CDR3 extends over 16 amino acids. Trimming removed 2 bases from V and 7 bases from J; junction bases left unmatched: 10. The germline V gene has CDR1 ENHRY and CDR2 SYGVKD. CDR3 sequence reads: CAISEEWTGSKQPQHF. The CDR3 DNA reads as TGTGCCATCAGTGAGGAATGGACAGGGTCCAAACAGCCCCAGCATTTT.

J is TRBJ1-6 and V is TRBV6-5; tentative D call: TRBD1 (5 bases). The CDR3 is made up of 16 amino acids. Germline-derived CDR1 and CDR2 are MNHEY and SVGAGI. V dropped 0 bases and J dropped 7 bases, with 13 bases sitting between them. CDR3 coding DNA: TGTGCCAGCAGTTACTCGTCGGAGACAGAAAATTCACCCCTCCACTTT. Translation: CASSYSSETENSPLHF.

The chain employs TRBV19 and TRBJ2-1, with a possible D match to TRBD1 (6 bases). V dropped 6 bases and J dropped 4 bases, with 16 bases sitting between them. CDR3 length equals 15 residues. Germline assignment: CDR1 LNHDA and CDR2 SQIVND (reference sequence). Here the CDR3 reads CASSEQGRRYNEQFF. The CDR3 coding sequence is TGTGCCAGTAGCGAACAGGGTAGGAGATACAATGAGCAGTTCTTC.

This rearrangement joins TRBV19 to TRBJ2-3; D is unclear. Between the trimmed V and J ends, which lost 2 bases and 0 bases, there was a span of 9 bases. Germline V gene sequence: CDR1 LNHDA, CDR2 SQIVND (reference sequence). CDR3 length equals 15 residues. The CDR3 sequence: CASSIREMSTDTQYF. The CDR3 DNA follows: TGTGCCAGTAGTATAAGGGAAATGAGCACAGATACGCAGTATTTT. Based on the CDR3 plus reference TRBV19 and TRBJ2-3, the full variable domain is DGGITQSPKYLFRKEGQNVTLSCEQNLNHDAMYWYRQDPGQGLRLIYYSQIVNDFQKGDIAEGYSVSREKKESFPLTVTSAQKNPTAFYLCASSIREMSTDTQYFGPGTRLTVL.

This chain connects TRBV6-1 to TRBJ1-4; D unclear. V gave up 7 bases and J gave up 3 bases, with 12 bases separating them. This CDR3 region has 14 residues. CDR1 MNHNS and CDR2 SASEGT come from the germline V gene. The CDR3 spells CASIEGSANEKLFF. As DNA, the CDR3 is TGTGCCAGCATCGAGGGTTCCGCTAATGAAAAACTGTTTTTT.

This clone was seen once. This CDR3 is CASSESGTTQETQYF. The CDR3, as DNA: TGTGCCAGCAGCGAATCCGGGACTACCCAAGAGACCCAGTACTTC. V is TRBV9 and J is TRBJ2-5; 7 bases agree with TRBD2. This CDR3 comprises 15 residues. Trimming cost V 3 bases and J 1 base; bases outside gene matches: 6. Per the germline V gene, CDR1 is SGDLS and CDR2 is YYNGEE. Using reference TRBV9 and TRBJ2-5 for the parts outside the CDR3, the full variable domain is DSGVTQTPKHLITATGQRVTLRCSPRSGDLSVYWYQQSLDQGLQFLIQYYNGEERAKGNILERFSAQQFPDLHSELNLSSLELGDSALYFCASSESGTTQETQYFGPGTRLLVL.

A single count supports this clone. This chain joins TRBV5-1 and TRBJ1-4; D is perhaps TRBD1 (6 bases). Germline CDR1 reads SGHRS; CDR2 reads YFSETQ. The V end lost 3 bases, the J end lost 8 bases, and 17 bases lay between the germline ends. This CDR3 spans 15 amino acids. CDR3 DNA: TGCGCCAGCAGCTCCGCGGGGGGCACGGGGGAAAAACTGTTTTTT. Protein sequence: CASSSAGGTGEKLFF. Based on the CDR3 plus reference TRBV5-1 and TRBJ1-4, the full variable domain is KAGVTQTPRYLIKTRGQQVTLSCSPISGHRSVSWYQQTPGQGLQFLFEYFSETQRNKGNFPGRFSGRQFSNSRSEMNVSTLELGDSALYLCASSSAGGTGEKLFFGSGTQLSVL.

This clone was counted a few times. The chain links TRBV28 to TRBJ2-7; D possibly corresponds to TRBD2 (5 bases). Germline assignment: CDR1 MDHEN and CDR2 SYDVKM. The V gene lost 6 bases and the J gene lost 2 bases, with 14 bases spanning the gap. This CDR3 spans 14 amino acids. This chain's CDR3 is CASSSSAGAYEQYF. The DNA of the CDR3 is TGTGCCAGCAGCAGTAGCGCCGGAGCCTACGAGCAGTACTTC.

J is TRBJ2-7 and V is TRBV18; 8 nucleotides agree with TRBD2. Losses at the gene ends were 3 bases for V and 3 bases for J; bases not matched to a gene: 4. The CDR3 runs 14 residues. Germline CDR1 is KGHSH and CDR2 is LQKENI. The chain's CDR3 is CASSPGGTSYEQYF. DNA of the CDR3: TGTGCCAGCTCACCGGGAGGGACTAGCTACGAGCAGTACTTC.

The chain recombines TRBV15 with TRBJ1-1; 7 nucleotides align to TRBD1. CDR1 is LNHNV, CDR2 YYDKDF, per germline (reference sequence). V lost 4 bases to trimming and J lost 4 bases; unmatched junction nucleotides: 3. The CDR3 extends over 13 amino acids. In nucleotides, the CDR3 is TGTGCCACCAGCAAAGACAGGGTCACTGAAGCTTTCTTT. The encoded protein is CATSKDRVTEAFF.

This chain uses TRBV11-2 with TRBJ2-5; D is tentatively TRBD1 or TRBD2 (5 bases each). Germline CDR1 is SGHAT and CDR2 is FQNNGV. The CDR3 has 14 amino acids. The ends were cut back, 1 base at V and 2 bases at J, with 8 bases in the middle. The DNA of the CDR3 is TGTGCCAGCAGCTTAGTTGGGGGACAAGAGACCCAGTACTTC. This encodes CASSLVGGQETQYF.

CDR3 residues: CASSPGQGALDYGYTF. The DNA of the CDR3 is TGTGCCAGCAGTCCGGGACAGGGGGCCCTAGACTATGGCTACACCTTC. J is TRBJ1-2 and V is TRBV7-9, with 12 bases aligning to TRBD1. The CDR3 extends over 16 amino acids. V shed 6 bases and J 3 bases; nucleotides not matched to a gene: 8. CDR1 is SEHNR, CDR2 FQNEAQ, per germline (reference sequence).

The V gene is TRBV4-2, the J gene TRBJ1-3; no firm D call. Trimming took off 0 bases at V and 0 bases at J, with 9 bases between the two ends. From germline, CDR1 is LGHNA and CDR2 YNFKEQ. The CDR3 runs to 16 residues. This CDR3 reads CASSQESGGSGNTIYF. The CDR3 nucleotides read TGTGCCAGCAGCCAAGAGTCGGGAGGCTCTGGAAACACCATATATTTT.

DNA of the CDR3: TGTGCCAGCTCCTCCTTTAGGGGGCAAGAGACCCAGTACTTC. Translated: CASSSFRGQETQYF. The rearrangement joins TRBV25-1 to TRBJ2-5; perhaps TRBD1 as D (6 bases). The germline V gene encodes CDR1 MGHDK and CDR2 SYGVNS. V lost 8 bases and J lost 2, with 15 bases in between. The CDR3 has 14 residues.

The rearrangement joins TRBV5-1 to TRBJ1-6; no reliable D call. The CDR3 runs to 15 residues. V was pared by 2 bases and J by 8 bases, with 14 bases between. The V gene's germline CDR1 is SGHRS and CDR2 YFSETQ. The CDR3 DNA is TGCGCCAGCAGCTTATCCGGGCCCGGGTATTCACCCCTCCACTTT. The encoded protein is CASSLSGPGYSPLHF.

V gene TRBV19 combines with J gene TRBJ2-5; D is possibly TRBD2 (6 bases). V was shortened by 8 bases and J by 7 bases, with 17 bases between the two germline ends. This CDR3 comprises 13 residues. The germline gives CDR1 LNHDA, CDR2 SQIVND (reference sequence). CDR3 protein: CASWEAGLATQYF. The CDR3 coding sequence is TGTGCCAGTTGGGAGGCGGGCCTTGCGACCCAGTACTTC.

V is TRBV10-3 and J is TRBJ1-1; a weak D match, TRBD1 (5 bases). Trimming took off 3 bases at V and 1 base at J, with 9 bases between the two ends. The V gene's germline CDR1 is ENHRY and CDR2 SYGVKD. The CDR3 contains 14 residues. The CDR3 DNA reads as TGTGCCATCAGTGACCAAACAGGGAACACTGAAGCTTTCTTT. Translated: CAISDQTGNTEAFF.

This chain links TRBV9 with TRBJ2-2, with 8 bases aligning to TRBD2. Germline V CDR1 and CDR2: SGDLS, YYNGEE. The CDR3 has 16 amino acids. J lost 5 bases, V lost 3 bases, and 9 bases had no gene match. CDR3 sequence reads: CASSAGRAGETGELFF. CDR3 nucleotides: TGTGCCAGCAGCGCCGGGCGAGCGGGGGAAACCGGGGAGCTGTTTTTT.

This clone was counted a few times. This chain joins TRBV23-1 and TRBJ2-5; TRBD1 might be the D (8 bases). TRBV23-1 is placed among ORFs of uncertain function. Trimming cost V 0 bases and J 4 bases, with 18 bases left between them. This CDR3 is 17 amino acids long. The CDR3 sequence is CASSQSGGTGDRETQYF. CDR3 nucleotide sequence: TGCGCCAGCAGTCAATCCGGGGGGACAGGAGATAGAGAGACCCAGTACTTC.

The gene calls are TRBV27 and TRBJ2-4; D unresolved. The CDR3 is 19 amino acids. Trimming left V 1 base short and J 0 bases short, with 19 bases between. Germline V lookup: CDR1 MNHEY, CDR2 SMNVEV (reference sequence). The CDR3 here is CASSLWDLWQVLAKNIQYF. Here the CDR3 DNA reads TGTGCCAGCAGTTTATGGGATTTGTGGCAGGTCCTAGCCAAAAACATTCAGTACTTC.

The V and J genes are TRBV20-1 and TRBJ1-2, with a possible D match to TRBD1 (5 bases). The ends were cut back, 5 bases at V and 13 bases at J, with 17 bases in the middle. Germline V gene lookup returns CDR1 DFQATT and CDR2 SNEGSKA (reference sequence). This CDR3 contains 11 residues. The CDR3 is CSAGGGVEGTF. The CDR3 nucleotides are TGCAGTGCTGGGGGTGGGGTCGAGGGCACCTTC.

The chain employs TRBV4-1 and TRBJ2-2; weak D call: TRBD2 (7 bases). Germline V lookup: CDR1 MGHRA, CDR2 YSYEKL. The CDR3 loop spans 16 amino acids. V lost 1 base, J lost 5 bases, and 14 bases lay in between. The CDR3 DNA follows: TGCGCCAGCAGCCAAGTCCGCGCGGGGGCTACCGGGGAGCTGTTTTTT. Translating gives CASSQVRAGATGELFF.

The chain is built from TRBV6-5 and TRBJ2-7; a weak D match, TRBD2 (6 bases). Germline CDR1 reads MNHEY; CDR2 reads SVGAGI. Trimming cost V 10 bases and J 4 bases, with 17 bases left between them. The CDR3 is 13 amino acids. CDR3 nucleotides: TGTGCCACCACGCTCCCGGGGAGGTACGAGCAGTACTTC. Translating it yields CATTLPGRYEQYF.

The chain combines TRBV27 with TRBJ1-2, with 7 positions matching TRBD1. The CDR3 has 15 residues. Germline CDR1 is MNHEY and CDR2 is SMNVEV (reference sequence). The V segment lost 7 bases and the J segment 0 bases; nucleotides outside the gene matches: 8. CDR3: CASKPQGLPNYGYTF. CDR3 coding DNA: TGTGCCAGCAAACCACAGGGGCTCCCTAACTATGGCTACACCTTC.

The chain employs TRBV7-3 and TRBJ2-3; 9 nucleotides match TRBD2. The germline V gene encodes CDR1 SGHTA and CDR2 FQGTGA. V lost 1 base and J lost 3; bases outside the gene matches: 2. The CDR3 is made up of 15 amino acids. The CDR3 here is CASSLMAGGTDTQYF. The CDR3 DNA reads as TGTGCCAGCAGCTTAATGGCGGGGGGGACAGATACGCAGTATTTT.

This sequence joins TRBV19 and TRBJ2-5, with 10 bases fitting TRBD2. V dropped 3 bases and J dropped 3; count of bases not matched to a gene: 13. The germline V gene has CDR1 LNHDA and CDR2 SQIVND (reference sequence). This CDR3 has 18 amino acids. The CDR3, as DNA: TGTGCCAGTAGTATTGCATGGCCTAGCGGGGGAGAAGAAGAGACCCAGTACTTC. It specifies CASSIAWPSGGEEETQYF.

This chain links TRBV28 with TRBJ1-2; 10 bases line up with TRBD1. With V trimmed by 6 bases and J by 8 bases, 6 bases remained unmatched. The CDR3 sequence is 13 residues long. Germline-derived CDR1 and CDR2 are MDHEN and SYDVKM. The CDR3 loop is CASRRQGAKGYTF. In DNA, the CDR3 is TGTGCCAGCAGGCGACAGGGGGCAAAGGGCTACACCTTC.

This rearrangement joins TRBV9 to TRBJ2-3, with 13 bases lining up with TRBD2. CDR1 and CDR2 (germline): SGDLS, YYNGEE. V gave up 0 bases and J gave up 3 bases; unmatched junction bases: 16. This CDR3 is built from 21 residues. The CDR3 DNA sequence: TGTGCCAGCAGCGTAGCTCCGTGGACTAGCGGGAGTCCAACCAAAACAGATACGCAGTATTTT. The encoded protein is CASSVAPWTSGSPTKTDTQYF.

The chain uses TRBV29-1 and TRBJ2-3, with 9 bases matching TRBD2. V gave up 7 bases and J gave up 4 bases; unmatched junction bases: 6. The CDR3 has 13 residues. In germline, CDR1 is SQVTM, CDR2 ANQGSEA. CDR3 coding DNA: TGCAGCGAGGGCGGGGGGGCCCCAGATACGCAGTATTTT. Protein product: CSEGGGAPDTQYF.